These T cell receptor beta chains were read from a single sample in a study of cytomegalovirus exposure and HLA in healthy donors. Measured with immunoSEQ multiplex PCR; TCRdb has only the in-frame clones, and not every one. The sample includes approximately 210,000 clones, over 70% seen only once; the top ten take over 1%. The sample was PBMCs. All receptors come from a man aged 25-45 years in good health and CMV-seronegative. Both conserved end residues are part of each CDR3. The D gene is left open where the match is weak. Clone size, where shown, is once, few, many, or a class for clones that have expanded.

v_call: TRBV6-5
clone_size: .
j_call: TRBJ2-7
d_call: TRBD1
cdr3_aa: CASSYSDRVEQYF
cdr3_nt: TGTGCCAGCAGTTACTCGGACAGGGTCGAGCAGTACTTC

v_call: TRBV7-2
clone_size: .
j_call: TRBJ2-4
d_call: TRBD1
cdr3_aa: CASSLDRGWDIQYF
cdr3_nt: TGTGCCAGCAGCTTAGACAGGGGGTGGGACATTCAGTACTTC

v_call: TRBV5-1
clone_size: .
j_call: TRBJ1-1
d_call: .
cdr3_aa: CASSWGPGLNTEAFF
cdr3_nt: TGCGCCAGCAGCTGGGGGCCAGGGCTGAACACTGAAGCTTTCTTT

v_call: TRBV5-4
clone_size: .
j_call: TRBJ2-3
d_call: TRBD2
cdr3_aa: CASSSPRGDRGGTDTQYF
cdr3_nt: TGTGCCAGCAGCTCCCCCCGGGGAGACCGGGGGGGCACAGATACGCAGTATTTT

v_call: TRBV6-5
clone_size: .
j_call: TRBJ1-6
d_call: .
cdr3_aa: CASSRRRNSPLHF
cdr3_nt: TGTGCCAGCAGTCGACGGCGGAATTCACCCCTCCACTTT

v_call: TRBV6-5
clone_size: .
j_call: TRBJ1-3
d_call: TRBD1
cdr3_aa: CASSRDSLSGNTIYF
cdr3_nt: TGTGCCAGCAGCCGGGACAGCCTCTCTGGAAACACCATATATTTT

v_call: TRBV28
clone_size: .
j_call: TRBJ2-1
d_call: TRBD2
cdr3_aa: CASSLPGLAFNEQFF
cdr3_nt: TGTGCCAGCAGCCTACCGGGACTAGCGTTCAATGAGCAGTTCTTC

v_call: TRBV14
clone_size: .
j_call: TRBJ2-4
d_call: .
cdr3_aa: CASSQEGLGGGVRNIQYF
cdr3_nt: TGTGCCAGCAGCCAAGAGGGTTTAGGAGGGGGCGTTAGAAACATTCAGTACTTC

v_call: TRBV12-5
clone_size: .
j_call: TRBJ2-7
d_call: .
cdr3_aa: CASGSSGLSEQYF
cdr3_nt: TGTGCTAGTGGCTCCTCCGGACTAAGTGAGCAGTACTTC

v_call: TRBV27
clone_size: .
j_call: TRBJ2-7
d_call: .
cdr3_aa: CASSTRGWAYEQYF
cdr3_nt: TGTGCCAGCAGCACAAGGGGGTGGGCCTACGAGCAGTACTTC

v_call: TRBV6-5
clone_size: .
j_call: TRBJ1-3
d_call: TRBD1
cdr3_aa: CASRKDRGGNTIYF
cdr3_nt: TGTGCCAGCAGGAAGGACAGGGGAGGGAACACCATATATTTT

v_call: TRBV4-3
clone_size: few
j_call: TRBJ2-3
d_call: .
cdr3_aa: CASSQSRRDPTDTQYF
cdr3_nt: TGCGCCAGCAGCCAAAGTCGGCGGGACCCCACAGATACGCAGTATTTT

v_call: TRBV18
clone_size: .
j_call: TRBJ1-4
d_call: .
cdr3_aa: CASSPSIPGGTNEKLFF
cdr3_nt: TGTGCCAGCTCACCTTCGATTCCCGGGGGAACTAATGAAAAACTGTTTTTT

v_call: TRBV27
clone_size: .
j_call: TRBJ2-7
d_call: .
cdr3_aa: CASSPHSSYEQYF
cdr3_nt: TGTGCCAGCAGTCCTCATAGCTCCTACGAGCAGTACTTC

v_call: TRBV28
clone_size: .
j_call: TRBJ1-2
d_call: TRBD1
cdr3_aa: CASSSSTGLAIYGYTF
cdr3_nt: TGTGCCAGCAGTTCGTCGACAGGGCTCGCGATCTATGGCTACACCTTC

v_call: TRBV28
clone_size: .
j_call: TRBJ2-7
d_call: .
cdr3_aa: CASSLPRLPTYEQYF
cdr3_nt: TGTGCCAGCAGTTTACCGAGGTTACCTACCTACGAGCAGTACTTC

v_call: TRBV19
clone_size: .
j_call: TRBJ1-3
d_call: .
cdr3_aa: CASSPDNSGNTIYF
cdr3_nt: TGTGCCAGTAGTCCCGACAACTCTGGAAACACCATATATTTT